What follows describes a single T cell receptor beta chain. Its target antigen remains unknown. Base qualities are missing; no much larger clone stands one base away. The cohort was made up of about 670 healthy bone marrow donors. All cohort members were sampled while nominally healthy, although unrecorded immune exposures were likely present. The donor was CMV seronegative and was included in the group of under 450 seronegative cohort members. A peripheral blood sample was provided by each donor, and peripheral blood mononuclear cells were used for TCR beta sequencing. Genomic DNA extraction from the blood cell samples was performed with the Qiagen DNeasy Blood Extraction Kit. The library was generated by the immunoSEQ multiplex PCR assay. For the multiplex PCR, a mixture combining 60 forward primers for TCR Vbeta segments and 13 reverse primers for TCR Jbeta segments was used. A multiplex PCR assay on genomic DNA amplified the CDR3 region of rearranged TCR beta genes. The amplified TCR beta libraries were sequenced on the Illumina HiSeq System as 87-base-pair reads. In the source study's methods: In a later analysis, tens of millions of unique TCR beta chains were counted across the 500 to 700 repertoires, and roughly 11 million of these chains were shared by at least two donors. To remove PCR and sequencing errors, raw reads were error-corrected and collapsed into unique sequences using a nearest-neighbor algorithm that merged closely related sequences. To assign V, D and J gene segments, CDR3 sequences were aligned to IMGT reference sequences. Each retained sequence needed at least a six-nucleotide match to both a V gene segment and a J gene segment. A rearrangement was called productive if the CDR3 had no stop codons and remained in frame with V and J, and every other rearrangement was called non-productive. CDR3 was defined according to IMGT convention as the region running from the second conserved V-encoded cysteine to the conserved J-encoded phenylalanine. The earlier analysis of about 530 of the donors excluded any sequence lacking an unambiguous match to a single V gene segment. In an earlier analysis of 587 of the donors, V segments were called functional above 56.7% productive rearrangements and were called segregating when the between-donor standard deviation exceeded 5%. To diagnose cytomegalovirus status from the catalog of TCR beta chain sequences, a statistical classification framework was built. A later analysis assigned V and J genes by comparing TCR nucleotide sequences with IMGT/GENE-DB human TR gene sequences. In a later analysis, CDR3 sequences and most-parsimonious VDJ recombination scenarios were assigned using the TCRdist pipeline. A later analysis defined each TCR beta chain by its CDR3 amino acid sequence plus V-gene family, and excluded reads lacking a unique V-gene family. A later analysis removed 550 to 650 highly shared, low-generation-probability nucleotide sequences to deal with suspected cross-contamination and a sequencing artifact. For each public chain, a later analysis derived a clonal expansion index from normalized ranks of inferred template counts within each repertoire. A later analysis computed generation probabilities with a VDJ recombination model fitted to out-of-frame rearrangements, and checked the results against IGoR. In a later analysis, hypergeometric tests were used to score TCR-TCR, TCR-HLA and TCR-CMV co-occurrence, with a repertoire-size bias correction applied to TCR pairs. False discovery rates were estimated in a later analysis by permuting HLA or CMV assignments 20 times. In a later analysis, co-occurring TCRs were grouped using DBSCAN, with TCRdist sequence similarity added in when clustering inside HLA-allele-positive subsets. Co-occurrence clustering excluded repertoires with fewer than 30,000 or more than 120,000 public chains, plus five with anomalous nucleotide sharing. TCRdb holds this immuneACCESS table with in-frame rearrangements only. Some clones are missing; in checked studies, unresolved V genes explain under half, and the rest has no known cause. That table is the source of V, J and clone size, and D and trimming were worked out from the DNA. The sample contains about 180,000 clones, 79% of them found a single time. The top ten clonotypes cover under 0.75% of the sample.

The sample belongs to a study of cytomegalovirus exposure and HLA in healthy donors (dated by TCRdb to the late 2010s). Looking at the study overall: An earlier analysis of several hundred of the donors reported about 260 Gb of sequence data and 117 million unique TCR beta sequences obtained from about 179 million T cells. An early release covering 550 to 650 HLA-typed donors comprised approximately 290 gigabases of sequencing data and tens of millions of unique TCR sequences. Of the roughly 400 genotyped donors, 75% to 85% were placed in the genetic ancestry cluster associated with self-reported Caucasian donors. The study was designed to test whether signatures of past pathogen exposure could be identified by cataloging public T cell receptors. Using immunosequencing, the study profiled T cell repertoires from 666 subjects and related those repertoires to cytomegalovirus serostatus. In addition to the first cohort of several hundred subjects, a separate validation cohort of over 90 different subjects was used. To predict cytomegalovirus infection status, the study combined high-throughput TCR immunosequencing, statistical association of individual TCRs with disease status, and machine learning. A later analysis re-analyzed previously published TCR beta repertoires from 550 to 700 donors and added high-resolution HLA genotyping to study TCR occurrence patterns. Rather than using new phenotypic data, the later analysis identified candidate immune exposures from TCR beta sequences and from how often those sequences occurred across donors. To decide whether each TCR beta V gene segment behaved as functional or pseudogenic, an earlier analysis of 587 of the donors relied on high-throughput TCR beta sequencing. Donor age, sex, ethnicity and CMV serostatus were compiled alongside the repertoire data. A later genetic analysis used genome-wide SNP genotypes for about three fifths of the 666 donors, treating that subset as a discovery cohort. All discovery cohort repertoires had been generated on a single sequencing platform. Class I and class II HLA loci were covered by the typing at four-digit resolution. The number of typed donors differed by locus: roughly 629-640 for A, B, C, DRB1 and DQB1; 522 for DQA1; around 610 for DPA1; and roughly 490 for DPB1. Because of strong linkage in the cohort, 4 to 6 DR-DQ haplotypes were treated as single units for association and clustering. Across 300 to 400 genotyped donors of the cohort, an average of roughly 200,000 unique TCR beta nucleotide sequences per donor were sequenced, and approximately 17% of those sequences were non-productive. Results and caveats for the whole study, not just this receptor: According to a later analysis, parvovirus B19, influenza, CMV and Epstein-Barr virus appeared linked to several top co-occurrence clusters. According to a later genetic analysis, donors in an Asian-associated ancestry cluster had fewer N-insertions in productive TCRs than the approximately 670-donor mean. Because HLA typing was unavailable for some donors at each locus, only the typed subset was used in association tests. Because counts were too low, approximately 18 rarely observed V segments, including chromosome 9 orphons, were excluded from the earlier analysis of 587 of the donors. Roughly uniform sequencing depth across donors was assumed in presence/absence analyses, although this assumption may not hold. In a later analysis, TCR association rates were found to vary across HLA loci, with the most associated TCRs seen for DRB1 alleles and the fewest for HLA-C alleles. Correlated functional status among segregating V segments might reflect linkage disequilibrium, but an unknown experimental factor could not be ruled out. A cluster of highly shared sequence variants was judged likely to represent a technical artifact of the sequencing pipeline. Cytomegalovirus status was reported to be diagnosed by the classifier with high specificity and sensitivity in both the original and validation cohorts. Some IMGT-functional V segments, including TRBV6-2 and TRBV6-3, could not be told apart with the 87-base-pair reads, so those segments were excluded. Most TCR sequences were seen in very few donors, while some public TCRs were found in many individuals. Only TCR beta chains were sequenced in this cohort, and the absence of alpha or paired-chain data limited detectable features. For the cohort, immune exposure information was limited to CMV serostatus. Compared with equally common non-associated chains, HLA-associated TCR beta chains in a later analysis were more clonally expanded and had lower generation probabilities. At a false discovery rate of 0.05, a later analysis linked 15,000 to 20,000 TCR beta sequences to specific HLA alleles. Broadly in line with IMGT annotations, most TCR beta V segments showed up in productive rearrangements about 87% or about 30% of the time in an earlier analysis of around 550 of the donors. When HLA alleles, especially DR and DQ, strongly co-occurred, TCR associations were difficult to assign to individual alleles. Most CMV-associated TCR beta chains appeared to be HLA-restricted in a later analysis, and the HLA associations seemed to be driven largely by CMV exposure. An association between a missense DCLRE1C variant and V-gene and J-gene trimming of TCR beta chains was found in a later genetic analysis and replicated in an independent cohort. A further reported finding was that TCR beta sequences accurately predicted the HLA-A and HLA-B alleles for most subjects in the first cohort. The study gave a list of over 150 TCR beta chains associated with cytomegalovirus. In vitro tests confirmed that three of the cytomegalovirus-associated TCR beta chains recognize cytomegalovirus antigens. It was suggested by the authors that the approach could potentially be generalized to other disease states and immunological phenotypes.

The CDR3 runs 16 residues from the cysteine to the phenylalanine. The sequence is cut down to CDR3 DNA, 48 bases in frame from base 1. V ends up 5 bases short and J 1 base short, with an unmatched junction base count of 5. CDR1 and CDR2 were assigned from the germline V gene as SGHDT and YYEEEE. This chain is built from TRBV5-6 and TRBJ1-5, and TRBD1 aligns with 11 junction nucleotides. This receptor was identified in a middle-aged woman in good health and CMV-seronegative. Sequenced sample: PBMCs. The CDR3 is CASSRTGGLSNQPQHF. The DNA is TGTGCCAGCAGTAGGACAGGGGGCTTGAGCAATCAGCCCCAGCATTTT.